This entry lists 15 T cell receptor beta chains sequenced from one sample in a study of CD8 T cells in ankylosing spondylitis. TCRdb itself ran the 5' RACE reads through MiXCR, one entry per CDR3 protein. The table includes approximately 110,000 distinct CDR3 sequences, 24% detected once. Source material: synovial fluid, either unsorted or a sorted T cell fraction (not recorded which). Receptors were obtained from a male donor with ankylosing spondylitis.

This clonotype was seen a handful of times. The CDR3 DNA is TGTGCCACCAGTGACCCGGGACAGGGGTCGGTAGAGACCCAGTACTTC. This sequence encodes CATSDPGQGSVETQYF. The chain carries TRBV24-1 and TRBJ2-5; 10 bases are shared with TRBD1. The CDR3 is made up of 16 amino acids. The junction had 8 bases not matched to a gene; V was cut back by 4 bases and J by 4 bases. CDR1 and CDR2 (germline): KGHDR, SFDVKD.

This chain links TRBV19 with TRBJ1-1, with 9 bases matching TRBD1. The CDR3 covers 14 residues. Germline CDR1 reads LNHDA; CDR2 reads SQIVND (reference sequence). V lost 5 bases and J lost 5; bases outside the gene matches: 6. CDR3 coding DNA: TGTGCCAGTAGTGTACAGGGGGCGAGTACTGAAGCTTTCTTT. Translation: CASSVQGASTEAFF. The whole variable domain, remainder taken from reference TRBV19 and TRBJ1-1, is DGGITQSPKYLFRKEGQNVTLSCEQNLNHDAMYWYRQDPGQGLRLIYYSQIVNDFQKGDIAEGYSVSREKKESFPLTVTSAQKNPTAFYLCASSVQGASTEAFFGQGTRLTVV.

Only a few counts were recorded for this clonotype. The chain recombines TRBV28 with TRBJ1-5, with 7 bases matching TRBD1. The junction had 6 bases not matched to a gene; V was cut back by 5 bases and J by 2 bases. The length of the CDR3 is 15 residues. Germline V gene lookup returns CDR1 MDHEN and CDR2 SYDVKM. The CDR3 here is CASSQIGGGNQPQHF. The CDR3 bases are TGTGCCAGCAGTCAAATAGGGGGCGGCAATCAGCCCCAGCATTTT.

A few counts support this clonotype. This rearrangement joins TRBV21-1 to TRBJ2-7. TRBV21-1 is described as a pseudogene. This CDR3 region has 11 residues. Written as DNA, the CDR3 is TGTGCCAGCAGCAAAGGGATAAAGCAGTACGTC. Its translation: CASSKGIKQYV.

This clonotype has just a few counts. This chain connects TRBV14 to TRBJ2-3; tentatively, D is TRBD1 or TRBD2 (5 bases each). The CDR3 covers 15 residues. Trimming took 1 base from V and 5 from J, leaving 13 bases between them. Germline CDR1 SGHDN, CDR2 FVKESK. CDR3 amino acids: CASSQVTGLGDTQYF. CDR3 sequence (DNA): TGTGCCAGCAGCCAAGTTACAGGACTTGGAGATACGCAGTATTTT.

The sample holds a few counts of this clonotype. The rearrangement joins TRBV5-1 to TRBJ2-2; unclear D gene. The germline CDR1 and CDR2 sequences are SGHRS and YFSETQ. Between the trimmed V and J ends, which lost 4 bases and 7 bases, there was a span of 17 bases. The CDR3 runs 15 residues. The CDR3 region is CASSPDWGWGGELFF. The CDR3 nucleotides are TGCGCCAGCAGCCCCGACTGGGGTTGGGGCGGGGAGCTGTTTTTT.

The chain links TRBV20-1 to TRBJ2-1; 8 bases fit TRBD2. The CDR3 extends over 15 amino acids. Losses at the gene ends were 4 bases for V and 5 bases for J; bases not matched to a gene: 10. Germline CDR1 DFQATT, CDR2 SNEGSKA (reference sequence). The CDR3 DNA reads TGCAGTGCTAATGGACTAGCCCGAACGAACAATGAGCAGTTCTTC. This encodes CSANGLARTNNEQFF.

This clonotype was detected ten times or more. V usage is TRBV4-1 and J usage is TRBJ2-3; TRBD1 agrees at 9 bases. Losses at the gene ends were 0 bases for V and 4 bases for J; bases not matched to a gene: 5. Per germline, CDR1 MGHRA and CDR2 YSYEKL. The CDR3 runs 16 residues. CDR3 coding DNA: TGCGCCAGCAGCCAAGATGGGACAGGGTGGGCAGATACGCAGTATTTT. Residues: CASSQDGTGWADTQYF.

In its sample, this clonotype was seen a few times. The rearrangement links TRBV7-2 to TRBJ2-3; D possibly corresponds to TRBD1 (5 bases). Germline assignment: CDR1 SGHTA and CDR2 FQGNSA. CDR3 length: 17 residues. Trimming removed 2 bases at V and 4 bases at J, with 19 bases between. The CDR3 loop is CASSLTYGAGKADTQYF. CDR3 nucleotides: TGTGCCAGCAGCTTAACTTATGGGGCAGGAAAGGCAGATACGCAGTATTTT.

The chain combines TRBV7-2 with TRBJ1-2; D not resolved. Trimming took off 5 bases at V and 4 bases at J, with 14 bases between the two ends. This CDR3 has 14 amino acids. Germline V lookup: CDR1 SGHTA, CDR2 FQGNSA. The CDR3 bases are TGTGCCAGCAGCCCCCAGGCCGCCTTCTATGGCTACACCTTC. This codes for CASSPQAAFYGYTF.

The chain couples TRBV5-4 to TRBJ2-5, with 9 bases identical to TRBD2. This CDR3 has 17 residues. CDR1 is SGHNT and CDR2 is YYREEE in the germline V gene (reference sequence). The V and J ends lost 2 bases and 2 bases, in that order; junction bases with no gene match: 10. DNA of the CDR3: TGTGCCAGCAGCTTTTACCGGACTAGCGCCCCACAAGAGACCCAGTACTTC. It yields the protein CASSFYRTSAPQETQYF.

This clonotype is medium-sized (0.01 to 0.1%) within its sample. The rearrangement links TRBV12-3 or TRBV12-4 to TRBJ2-7; 9 bases fit TRBD1. The ends lost 6 bases at V and 3 bases at J; junction bases unmatched: 6. The CDR3 extends over 14 amino acids. In DNA, the CDR3 is TGTGCCAGCAGGGGACAGGGCTTAGGCTACGAGCAGTACTTC. Translation: CASRGQGLGYEQYF.

The rearrangement joins TRBV12-3 or TRBV12-4 to TRBJ1-4, with D hard to call. V lost 0 bases and J 11 bases, leaving 7 bases between the germline ends. CDR3 length: 12 residues. CDR3 in DNA: TGTGCCAGCAGTTTAGCCGGTGGGAAACTGTTTTTT. This translates into CASSLAGGKLFF.

The rearrangement joins TRBV7-9 to TRBJ1-6; weak D call: TRBD1 (6 bases). The CDR3 extends over 16 amino acids. Germline CDR1 and CDR2: SEHNR and FQNEAQ (reference sequence). Trimming pared 4 bases from V and 11 bases from J, leaving 21 bases between. The CDR3 DNA is TGTGCCAGCAGCTCCTCCAGGGGTGGGGTACATCCACCCCTCCACTTT. The encoded protein is CASSSSRGGVHPPLHF. Together with reference TRBV7-9 and TRBJ1-6, the CDR3 gives the full variable domain: DTGVSQNPRHKITKRGQNVTFRCDPISEHNRLYWYRQTLGQGPEFLTYFQNEAQLEKSRLLSDRFSAERPKGSFSTLEIQRTEQGDSAMYLCASSSSRGGVHPPLHFGNGTRLTVT.

This rearrangement joins TRBV7-8 to TRBJ2-7; possibly TRBD1 for D (5 bases). V lost 1 base, J lost 12 bases, and 10 bases lay in between. Germline V CDR1 and CDR2: SGHVS, FQNEAQ. This CDR3 is 11 amino acids long. CDR3 nucleotides: TGTGCCAGCAGCTTAGGGGGCAGGTGGTACTTC. Its protein is CASSLGGRWYF.